Shown below are 3 T cell receptor beta chains from a single sample sequenced in a study of vaccination effects on CD4 cells after COVID-19. Method: immunoSEQ multiplex PCR; TCRdb's copy keeps in-frame clones and lacks some. The data contain approximately 57,000 clones, about 81% of them singletons. Upon completion of under eleven days in culture, CD4+ T cells were isolated. Two doses of BNT162b2 or mRNA-1273 vaccine were administered to participants. These receptors have no known antigen. The sample consisted of CD4+ T cells from PBMCs cultured without peptide, taken after COVID-19 vaccination. The receptors shown here come from a human donor who received a COVID-19 vaccine.

V gene TRBV11-2 combines with J gene TRBJ1-1; D remains unclear. Germline V gene lookup returns CDR1 SGHAT and CDR2 FQNNGV. Trimming removed 0 bases at V and 4 bases at J, with 6 bases between. This CDR3 has 13 residues. In DNA form, the CDR3 reads TGTGCCAGCAGCTTAGATCGGGGCACTGAAGCTTTCTTT. Its protein is CASSLDRGTEAFF.

This clone was observed a few times. J is TRBJ1-2 and V is TRBV19; no firm D call. The CDR3 spans 14 residues. Trimming cost V 3 bases and J 4 bases, with 12 bases left between them. Germline V gene data show CDR1 as LNHDA and CDR2 as SQIVND (reference sequence). CDR3 region: CASSMRAGFYGYTF. In DNA form, the CDR3 reads TGTGCCAGTAGTATGAGGGCAGGCTTCTATGGCTACACCTTC. Combining the CDR3 with reference TRBV19 and TRBJ1-2 gives the whole variable domain DGGITQSPKYLFRKEGQNVTLSCEQNLNHDAMYWYRQDPGQGLRLIYYSQIVNDFQKGDIAEGYSVSREKKESFPLTVTSAQKNPTAFYLCASSMRAGFYGYTFGSGTRLTVV.

This rearrangement joins TRBV2 to TRBJ2-3, with 10 bases matching TRBD2. This CDR3 has 15 residues. Germline V gives CDR1 SNHLY, CDR2 FYNNEI. V dropped 4 bases and J dropped 7; count of bases not matched to a gene: 8. The CDR3, as DNA: TGTGCCAGCAGTGGTCCTAGCGGGGGTATGAATACGCAGTATTTT. Its protein is CASSGPSGGMNTQYF.